The clone carrying this T cell receptor (beta chain) was recorded at least ten times. Its antigen is unidentified. The data derive from a study of T cells in Graves' hyperthyroidism and ophthalmopathy. Study conclusions and caveats: Most clonotypes that expanded in the thyroid above 0.001 also showed up in blood.

There were TCR beta CDR3 regions amplified from RNA transcripts. First-round RT-PCR with HTBI primers amplified the TCR CDR3 region. TCRdb redid the calling of the multiplex PCR reads with MiXCR, one entry per CDR3 protein. The sample yields 300,000 to 450,000 distinct CDR3 sequences, around 13% seen once. A patient was excluded if there was uncontrolled infection, other autoimmune disease, pregnancy or lactation. The CDR3 has 14 residues. Germline CDR1 WNHNN, CDR2 SYGVQD (reference sequence). J lost 0 bases, V lost 6 bases, and 5 bases had no gene match. Material: blood. V gene TRBV10-1 combines with J gene TRBJ2-7, with TRBD1 identical over 7 bases. The source is a woman in her sixties with Graves' hyperthyroidism. CDR3 protein: CASSPGQSSYEQYF. The DNA for the CDR3 is TGCGCCAGCAGCCCGGGACAGAGCTCCTACGAGCAGTACTTC.